The next 23 T cell receptor beta chains were all read from a single sample in a study of blood T cell repertoires in COVID-19. The protocol was immunoSEQ multiplex PCR, while the TCRdb copy is restricted to in-frame clones and leaves out a portion. The table includes about 170,000 clones, approximately 83% detected once. The sequencing sample was made of peripheral blood. The origin of the receptors is a human donor with acute or convalescent COVID-19. The donor label of this sample is uncertain.

This chain links TRBV6-1 with TRBJ2-2; possible D gene TRBD1, 6 bases. The germline V and J ends were trimmed by 4 bases and 3 bases, with 15 bases remaining between them. Germline V gives CDR1 MNHNS, CDR2 SASEGT. CDR3 length equals 16 residues. CDR3 loop: CASSGVNRDYTGELFF. In DNA form, the CDR3 reads TGTGCCAGCAGTGGGGTGAACAGGGATTACACCGGGGAGCTGTTTTTT.

This chain connects TRBV29-1 to TRBJ2-2; 7 nucleotides agree with TRBD1. This CDR3 has 13 amino acids. The germline V gene has CDR1 SQVTM and CDR2 ANQGSEA. J was trimmed by 1 base and V by 8 bases; bases with no gene match: 4. The CDR3 sequence is CSTRQGNTGELFF. For the CDR3, the DNA is TGCAGCACCAGACAGGGGAACACCGGGGAGCTGTTTTTT.

J is TRBJ1-4 and V is TRBV5-1; 9 bases are shared with TRBD1. J gave up 11 bases and V 2 bases, and 10 bases lay outside the gene matches. CDR3 length: 15 amino acids. Germline lookup yields CDR1 SGHRS and CDR2 YFSETQ. The CDR3: CASSLEQGAVEKLFF. In nucleotides, the CDR3 is TGCGCCAGCAGCTTAGAACAGGGGGCGGTGGAGAAACTGTTTTTT. Variable domain in full (rest from reference TRBV5-1 and TRBJ1-4): KAGVTQTPRYLIKTRGQQVTLSCSPISGHRSVSWYQQTPGQGLQFLFEYFSETQRNKGNFPGRFSGRQFSNSRSEMNVSTLELGDSALYLCASSLEQGAVEKLFFGSGTQLSVL.

This clone appeared once. The V gene is TRBV11-3, the J gene TRBJ1-1; perhaps TRBD1 as D (6 bases). Germline lookup yields CDR1 SGHNT and CDR2 YENEEA. V was clipped by 1 base and J by 7 bases, with 16 bases between them. The CDR3 runs 15 residues. The CDR3 DNA reads TGTGCCAGCAGCTTAGGGACAGCTGAATCCTTTGAAGCTTTCTTT. This gives the protein CASSLGTAESFEAFF. Supplemented by reference TRBV11-3 and TRBJ1-1, the full variable domain reads EAGVVQSPRYKIIEKKQPVAFWCNPISGHNTLYWYLQNLGQGPELLIRYENEEAVDDSQLPKDRFSAERLKGVDSTLKIQPAELGDSAVYLCASSLGTAESFEAFFGQGTRLTVV.

The chain links TRBV18 to TRBJ2-1; TRBD1 might be the D (5 bases). CDR3 length: 15 amino acids. The germline V gene encodes CDR1 KGHSH and CDR2 LQKENI. Trimming shortened V by 1 base and J by 3 bases, and 10 bases separated the two germline ends. This CDR3 reads CASSPREQVYNEQFF. For the CDR3, the DNA is TGTGCCAGCTCACCACGGGAACAGGTCTACAATGAGCAGTTCTTC.

The chain employs TRBV30 and TRBJ1-5; 7 nucleotides line up with TRBD1. This CDR3 has 17 amino acids. Germline V gives CDR1 GTSNPN, CDR2 SVGIG (reference sequence). Germline trimming cut 2 bases from V and 1 base from J; bases unmatched to any gene: 11. This chain's CDR3 is CAWSISLTGSSNQPQHF. The CDR3 region has the DNA TGTGCCTGGAGTATCTCCCTGACAGGGTCAAGCAATCAGCCCCAGCATTTT.

The V call is TRBV4-1, the J call TRBJ2-1; tentative D call: TRBD1 (6 bases). Germline values: CDR1 MGHRA, CDR2 YSYEKL. Trimming stripped 0 bases from V and 4 bases from J, with 13 bases between. The CDR3 has 16 amino acids. The CDR3 nucleotides are TGCGCCAGCAGCCAAGATGTCGGGACAAGATACAATGAGCAGTTCTTC. Encoded protein: CASSQDVGTRYNEQFF.

In its sample, this clone was seen once. The J gene is TRBJ1-1, the V gene TRBV5-1; D is undetermined. The CDR3 totals 14 residues. Trimming removed 7 bases from V and 0 bases from J, with 13 bases in between. The germline CDR1 and CDR2 sequences are SGHRS and YFSETQ. CDR3 loop: CASVENDMNTEAFF. The CDR3 nucleotides read TGCGCCAGCGTGGAAAACGACATGAACACTGAAGCTTTCTTT.

The chain uses TRBV15 and TRBJ2-5, with 8 bases matching TRBD1. The V segment lost 3 bases and the J segment 5 bases; nucleotides outside the gene matches: 8. The germline gives CDR1 LNHNV, CDR2 YYDKDF (reference sequence). The CDR3 has 15 amino acids. This CDR3 is CATSRGPGGAETQYF. The DNA for the CDR3 is TGTGCCACCAGCAGGGGCCCAGGGGGCGCGGAGACCCAGTACTTC.

The rearrangement uses TRBV11-2 and TRBJ2-7; 8 bases are a match to TRBD2. After removal of 1 base from V and 2 bases from J, the junction contained 10 bases not matched to a gene. There are 17 residues in the CDR3. Germline CDR1 is SGHAT and CDR2 is FQNNGV. The chain's CDR3 is CASSLGGAGLGPYEQYF. Written as DNA, the CDR3 is TGTGCCAGCAGCTTAGGCGGGGCGGGACTAGGGCCCTACGAGCAGTACTTC. The full variable domain, completed using reference TRBV11-2 and TRBJ2-7, is EAGVAQSPRYKIIEKRQSVAFWCNPISGHATLYWYQQILGQGPKLLIQFQNNGVVDDSQLPKDRFSAERLKGVDSTLKIQPAKLEDSAVYLCASSLGGAGLGPYEQYFGPGTRLTVT.

The chain links TRBV6-1 to TRBJ1-2; D is ambiguous. There are 13 residues in the CDR3. From germline, CDR1 is MNHNS and CDR2 SASEGT. V was pared by 2 bases and J by 4 bases, with 8 bases between. Here the CDR3 DNA reads TGTGCCAGCAGTGAAATGGGAGGCTATGGCTACACCTTC. This codes for CASSEMGGYGYTF.

The V gene is TRBV6-6, the J gene TRBJ2-5; D is unresolved. V was pared by 6 bases and J by 2 bases, with 4 bases between. The germline CDR1 and CDR2 sequences are MNHNY and SVGAGI (reference sequence). The CDR3 runs to 11 residues. The CDR3 nucleotides are TGTGCCAGCAGCCAACAAGAGACCCAGTACTTC. This sequence encodes CASSQQETQYF.

The chain employs TRBV7-9 and TRBJ2-1, with a weak D call TRBD2 (7 bases). Trimming took off 3 bases at V and 7 bases at J, with 16 bases between the two ends. This CDR3 spans 15 amino acids. Germline V gene sequence: CDR1 SEHNR, CDR2 FQNEAQ (reference sequence). The CDR3 sequence: CASSFWGGGFNEQFF. The CDR3 nucleotides are TGTGCCAGCAGCTTCTGGGGAGGGGGGTTTAATGAGCAGTTCTTC.

This clone was detected once. CDR3 loop: CASSIRTVNTEAFF. The CDR3 nucleotides are TGTGCCAGCAGTATCCGGACAGTTAACACTGAAGCTTTCTTT. The gene calls are TRBV28 and TRBJ1-1, with D tentatively TRBD1 (6 bases). Germline CDR1 reads MDHEN; CDR2 reads SYDVKM. Trimming stripped 5 bases from V and 2 bases from J, with 12 bases between. The CDR3 is made up of 14 amino acids.

The J gene is TRBJ2-1, the V gene TRBV5-1; 10 bases agree with TRBD2. The J segment lost 3 bases and the V segment lost 4 bases, leaving 4 bases of the junction unmatched. Germline-derived CDR1 and CDR2 are SGHRS and YFSETQ. The CDR3 covers 15 residues. CDR3: CASSPSGSDYNEQFF. DNA of the CDR3: TGCGCCAGCAGCCCTAGCGGGAGTGACTACAATGAGCAGTTCTTC.

This rearrangement joins TRBV9 to TRBJ1-1; the D is unclear. Per the germline V gene, CDR1 is SGDLS and CDR2 is YYNGEE. The ends were cut back, 0 bases at V and 1 base at J, with 7 bases in the middle. The CDR3 covers 14 residues. This CDR3 is CASSVERANTEAFF. CDR3 DNA: TGTGCCAGCAGCGTAGAGCGCGCGAACACTGAAGCTTTCTTT. The whole variable domain, remainder taken from reference TRBV9 and TRBJ1-1, is DSGVTQTPKHLITATGQRVTLRCSPRSGDLSVYWYQQSLDQGLQFLIQYYNGEERAKGNILERFSAQQFPDLHSELNLSSLELGDSALYFCASSVERANTEAFFGQGTRLTVV.

This rearrangement joins TRBV5-1 to TRBJ1-5, with D tentatively TRBD1 (6 bases). Per the germline V gene, CDR1 is SGHRS and CDR2 is YFSETQ. V was pared by 4 bases and J by 3 bases, with 14 bases between. The CDR3 loop spans 15 amino acids. CDR3 region: CASSEGTKDNQPQHF. The CDR3 DNA is TGCGCCAGCAGCGAAGGGACAAAAGACAATCAGCCCCAGCATTTT.

The chain couples TRBV3-1 (or the pseudogene TRBV3-2) to TRBJ2-3; 7 bases match TRBD2. CDR3 length: 16 amino acids. Germline V gene lookup returns CDR1 LGHDT and CDR2 YNNKEL (reference sequence). Trimming took 1 base from V and 4 from J; bases not matched to a gene: 8. CDR3 protein: CASSQGGGSGADTQYF. In DNA form, the CDR3 reads TGTGCCAGCAGCCAAGGGGGCGGGAGCGGGGCAGATACGCAGTATTTT.

This clone was observed many times. The chain employs TRBV18 and TRBJ1-4, with TRBD1 as a possible D gene (5 bases). The CDR3 totals 16 residues. Germline CDR1 and CDR2: KGHSH and LQKENI. Trimming shortened V by 3 bases and J by 1 base, and 12 bases separated the two germline ends. This CDR3 is CASSPPGGVTNEKLFF. For the CDR3, the DNA is TGTGCCAGCTCACCTCCCGGGGGGGTAACTAATGAAAAACTGTTTTTT. The full variable domain, its missing parts supplied by reference TRBV18 and TRBJ1-4, is NAGVMQNPRHLVRRRGQEARLRCSPMKGHSHVYWYRQLPEEGLKFMVYLQKENIIDESGMPKERFSAEFPKEGPSILRIQQVVRGDSAAYFCASSPPGGVTNEKLFFGSGTQLSVL.

On this clone itself: One end of the junction fails to match germline, which may point to a read error. In the same sample, other DNA sequences code for this CDR3. This chain joins TRBV7-2 and TRBJ2-1; 11 nucleotides line up with TRBD2. The CDR3 has 16 amino acids. Germline CDR1 reads SGHTA; CDR2 reads FQGNSA. As DNA, the CDR3 is TGTGCCAGCAGCTTAGGGGGGACTAGCGGCTACAACGAGCAGTTCTTC. This gives the protein CASSLGGTSGYNEQFF. The complete variable domain, with remaining parts taken from reference TRBV7-2 and TRBJ2-1, reads GAGVSQSPSNKVTEKGKDVELRCDPISGHTALYWYRQSLGQGLEFLIYFQGNSAPDKSGLPSDRFSAERTGGSVSTLTIQRTQQEDSAVYLCASSLGGTSGYNEQFFGPGTRLTVL.

The genes are TRBV3-1 (or the pseudogene TRBV3-2) and TRBJ2-3, with D possibly TRBD2 on 6 matching bases. Per germline, CDR1 LGHDT and CDR2 YNNKEL (reference sequence). The CDR3 covers 14 residues. With 3 bases removed from V and 6 bases from J, the gap between germline ends came to 13 bases. This CDR3 reads CASSQGPGGDTQYF. CDR3 in DNA: TGTGCCAGCAGCCAGGGCCCCGGAGGGGATACGCAGTATTTT.

The CDR3: CASRGPTNEKLFF. The DNA for the CDR3 is TGTGCCAGCAGGGGGCCAACTAATGAAAAACTGTTTTTT. This rearrangement joins TRBV28 to TRBJ1-4; TRBD1 might be the D (5 bases). Germline lookup yields CDR1 MDHEN and CDR2 SYDVKM. This CDR3 spans 13 amino acids. V lost 6 bases and J 0 bases, leaving 5 bases between the germline ends. Full variable domain (rest looked up from reference TRBV28 and TRBJ1-4): DVKVTQSSRYLVKRTGEKVFLECVQDMDHENMFWYRQDPGLGLRLIYFSYDVKMKEKGDIPEGYSVSREKKERFSLILESASTNQTSMYLCASRGPTNEKLFFGSGTQLSVL.

In its sample, this clone was seen once. V is TRBV6-5 and J is TRBJ2-5; TRBD2 matches 7 bases. Trimming removed 4 bases from V and 4 bases from J; junction bases left unmatched: 3. This CDR3 spans 13 amino acids. Germline V gives CDR1 MNHEY, CDR2 SVGAGI. As DNA, the CDR3 is TGTGCCAGCAGTTCGGAGCGGGGAGAGACCCAGTACTTC. Translation: CASSSERGETQYF.